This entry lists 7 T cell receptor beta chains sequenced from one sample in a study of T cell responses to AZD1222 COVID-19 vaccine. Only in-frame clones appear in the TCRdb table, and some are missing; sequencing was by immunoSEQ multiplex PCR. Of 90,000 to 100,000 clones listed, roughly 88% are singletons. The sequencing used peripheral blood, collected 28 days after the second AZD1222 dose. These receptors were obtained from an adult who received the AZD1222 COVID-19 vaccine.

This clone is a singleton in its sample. The CDR3 coding sequence is TGTGCCAGCAGCTTAGGTTCACAGGGGGCGACCTACGAGCAGTACTTC. It specifies CASSLGSQGATYEQYF. This chain links TRBV7-8 with TRBJ2-7; 9 nucleotides align to TRBD1. Germline values: CDR1 SGHVS, CDR2 FQNEAQ. J gave up 2 bases and V 1 base, and 6 bases lay outside the gene matches. The CDR3 is 16 residues long.

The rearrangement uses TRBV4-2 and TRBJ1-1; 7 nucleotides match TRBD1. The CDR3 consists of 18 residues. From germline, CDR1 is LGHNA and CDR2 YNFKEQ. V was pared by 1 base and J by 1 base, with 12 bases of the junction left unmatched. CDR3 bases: TGTGCCAGCAGCCAAGGTACGGGACAGATTTTAGAGAACACTGAAGCTTTCTTT. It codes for CASSQGTGQILENTEAFF.

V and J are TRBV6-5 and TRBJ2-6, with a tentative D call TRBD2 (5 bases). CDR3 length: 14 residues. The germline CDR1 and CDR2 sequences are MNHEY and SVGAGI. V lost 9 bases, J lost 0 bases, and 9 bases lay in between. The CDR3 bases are TGTGCCAGTCTAGCCGACTCTGGGGCCAACGTCCTGACTTTC. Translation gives CASLADSGANVLTF.

The CDR3 region is CASSPIRQAGGNTIYF. CDR3 coding DNA: TGTGCCAGCTCACCGATTAGACAGGCAGGTGGAAACACCATATATTTT. The V and J genes are TRBV18 and TRBJ1-3, with D possibly matching TRBD1 (6 bases). CDR1 KGHSH and CDR2 LQKENI come from the germline V gene. This CDR3 has 16 amino acids. V was pared by 3 bases and J by 3 bases, with 15 bases between.

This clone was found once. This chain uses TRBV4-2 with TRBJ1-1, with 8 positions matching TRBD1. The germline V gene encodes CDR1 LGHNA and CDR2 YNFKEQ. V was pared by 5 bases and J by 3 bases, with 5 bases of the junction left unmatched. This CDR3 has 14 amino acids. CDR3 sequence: CASSVRGQDTEAFF. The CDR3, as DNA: TGTGCCAGCAGCGTCAGGGGGCAGGACACTGAAGCTTTCTTT.

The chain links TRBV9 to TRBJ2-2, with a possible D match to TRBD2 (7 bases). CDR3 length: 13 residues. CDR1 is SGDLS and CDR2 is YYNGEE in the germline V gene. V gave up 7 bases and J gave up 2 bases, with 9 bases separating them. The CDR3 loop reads CASGGANTGELFF. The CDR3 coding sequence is TGTGCCAGCGGGGGGGCAAACACCGGGGAGCTGTTTTTT.

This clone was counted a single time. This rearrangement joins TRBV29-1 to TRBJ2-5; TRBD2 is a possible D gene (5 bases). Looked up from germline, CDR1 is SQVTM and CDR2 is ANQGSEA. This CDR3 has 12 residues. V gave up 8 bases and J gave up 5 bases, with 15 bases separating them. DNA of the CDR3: TGCAGCTCCGGGGAGATGGAGGAGACCCAGTACTTC. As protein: CSSGEMEETQYF.